These T cell receptor beta chains were read from a single sample in a study of regulatory T cells in long-lasting Graves disease. Each CDR3 protein gets one entry after TCRdb re-called the multiplex PCR reads with MiXCR. The table records about 340,000 distinct CDR3 sequences, about 20% of them present only once. Here the sequenced sample was peripheral blood mononuclear cells (PBMCs), taken when the disease was refractory, from a patient treated with antithyroid drugs. These TCRs come from a female donor with Graves disease. Each CDR3 is given with its conserved first and last residue. Each record gives: CDR3 protein, CDR3 DNA, J gene, D gene, clone size, V gene. D genes are given only for firm matches. Clone size is stated in some rows and not others, as once, few, many or a class when expanded.

CDR3: CAWSVRTDTQYF; DNA: TGTGCCTGGAGTGTCCGCACAGATACGCAGTATTTT; J: TRBJ2-3; D: NA; size: NA; V: TRBV30
CDR3: CASSPEGLSYEQYF; DNA: TGTGCCAGTTCCCCCGAGGGACTCTCCTACGAGCAGTACTTC; J: TRBJ2-7; D: NA; size: NA; V: TRBV9
CDR3: CASSLGFSNHEQYF; DNA: TGTGCCAGCAGCTTAGGGTTTAGTAACCACGAGCAGTACTTC; J: TRBJ2-7; D: NA; size: many; V: TRBV11-2
CDR3: CASSRGQGNNQPQHF; DNA: TGTGCCAGCAGCCGGGGACAGGGGAACAATCAGCCCCAGCATTTT; J: TRBJ1-5; D: TRBD1; size: once; V: TRBV7-2
CDR3: CSVETGQLPSGYTF; DNA: TGCAGCGTTGAAACGGGACAGCTGCCCTCGGGCTACACCTTC; J: TRBJ1-2; D: TRBD1; size: NA; V: TRBV29-1
CDR3: CASSYPGQGNTIYF; DNA: TGTGCCAGCAGTTACCCGGGACAGGGAAACACCATATATTTT; J: TRBJ1-3; D: TRBD1; size: many; V: TRBV6-5
CDR3: CASSFSAGGGPEAFF; DNA: TGTGCCAGCAGTTTCTCAGCGGGGGGGGGCCCTGAAGCTTTCTTT; J: TRBJ1-1; D: NA; size: NA; V: TRBV27
CDR3: CASSPRRRTDRTDQPQHF; DNA: TGTGCCAGCAGTCCAAGAAGAAGAACAGACAGGACCGATCAGCCCCAGCATTTT; J: TRBJ1-5; D: NA; size: few; V: TRBV6-1
CDR3: CASSFNRGPTLMEQYF; DNA: TGTGCCAGCAGTTTTAATCGGGGGCCAACTCTGATGGAGCAGTACTTC; J: TRBJ2-7; D: NA; size: many; V: TRBV6-2/TRBV6-3
CDR3: CSARGASYEQYF; DNA: TGCAGTGCTAGAGGAGCGTCGTACGAGCAGTACTTC; J: TRBJ2-7; D: NA; size: many; V: TRBV20-1
CDR3: CASSSQQNSPLHF; DNA: TGTGCCAGCAGCTCCCAACAGAATTCACCCCTCCACTTT; J: TRBJ1-6; D: NA; size: many; V: TRBV11-2
CDR3: CAWSVLFEQYF; DNA: TGTGCCTGGAGTGTCCTATTCGAGCAGTACTTC; J: TRBJ2-7; D: NA; size: few; V: TRBV30
CDR3: CASSLRSWAVHSYEQYF; DNA: TGTGCCAGCAGTTTACGTTCCTGGGCAGTGCACTCCTACGAGCAGTACTTC; J: TRBJ2-7; D: NA; size: many; V: TRBV12-3/TRBV12-4
CDR3: CASSLAGSGDGYTF; DNA: TGCGCCAGCAGCTTGGCCGGGTCAGGAGATGGCTACACCTTC; J: TRBJ1-2; D: NA; size: many; V: TRBV5-1
CDR3: CATSSGIKTTNEQYF; DNA: TGTGCCACCAGCAGTGGTATAAAGACAACAAACGAGCAGTACTTC; J: TRBJ2-7; D: NA; size: many; V: TRBV15
CDR3: CASSLGGTLQETQYF; DNA: TGTGCCAGCAGCTTAGGAGGGACGCTGCAAGAGACCCAGTACTTC; J: TRBJ2-5; D: NA; size: NA; V: TRBV7-9
CDR3: CASSFVDSETQYF; DNA: TGTGCCAGCAGCTTTGTGGACTCAGAGACCCAGTACTTC; J: TRBJ2-5; D: NA; size: many; V: TRBV7-9
CDR3: CASRFRGTPYEQYF; DNA: TGTGCCAGCAGATTCCGCGGGACCCCCTACGAGCAGTACTTC; J: TRBJ2-7; D: NA; size: many; V: TRBV6-1
CDR3: CASSATLFGERETQYF; DNA: TGTGCCAGCAGCGCGACCCTCTTTGGAGAGCGAGAGACCCAGTACTTC; J: TRBJ2-5; D: NA; size: many; V: TRBV5-6
CDR3: CATSRATPGGSGYEQYF; DNA: TGTGCCACCAGCAGAGCTACCCCTGGCGGGAGCGGGTACGAGCAGTACTTC; J: TRBJ2-7; D: TRBD2; size: many; V: TRBV15